This T cell receptor beta chain is from a study of tumor and adjacent non-tumor tissue in lung cancer. Study-level points and caveats: Higher tumor TCR diversity was associated with shorter survival. Normal lung showed higher cumulative top 100 clone frequency than tumor. TCR diversity was significantly greater in tumor than normal lung tissue.

This clonotype was seen once. Its antigen is not identified. Given a much more abundant clone one base away, this may be a read error. The CDR3 end shows no conserved phenylalanine or tryptophan, and so a read error is likely. No cell sorting was done before RNA was extracted from the tissue. Three rounds of nested PCR, following a modified ARM-PCR protocol, produced the TCRbeta library. From the multiplex PCR reads, TCRdb called clonotypes with MiXCR, one entry per CDR3 protein. The repertoire has tens of thousands of distinct CDR3 sequences, around 70% of them found once; the top ten carry roughly 10%. Germline V gives CDR1 DFQATT, CDR2 SNEGSKA (reference sequence). The CDR3 runs 9 residues.

Sequenced sample: lung tumor tissue. The chain has TRBV20-1 and TRBJ1-1, with TRBD1 identical over 7 bases. This clonotype was obtained from a woman between 40 and 55 years old with non-small cell lung cancer. The CDR3 sequence is CSEQGPAFL. The CDR3 DNA sequence: TGCAGCGAACAGGGGCCAGCTTTCTTA.